The following is a T cell receptor beta chain sequence with its context. Antigen specificity is unknown. Stated treatment: roughly 10-day PBMC culture with coronavirus spike peptide pools or control peptides (ViraFEST assay). The data belong to a study of vaccination and CD4 T cells after COVID-19. Study overall: Convalescent cases comprised eight to ten mild and one severe, all SARS-CoV-2 positive by nasal swab PCR. The authors used overlapping spike peptides from SARS-CoV-2, HCoV-NL63, HCoV-OC43 and HCoV-229E to stimulate cells.

The CDR3 has 16 residues. V was cut by 1 base and J by 1 base, with 11 bases left in between. The germline V gene has CDR1 SGHRS and CDR2 YFSETQ. The assay that was used to sequence DNA from cultured CD4+ T cells was the Oncomine TCR Beta short-read assay. TCRdb recomputed calls from the PCR reads with MiXCR, one row per CDR3 protein. Of under 10,000 distinct CDR3 sequences in the sample, around 60% were seen once. The V gene is TRBV5-1, the J gene TRBJ2-2; no definite D call. The clonotype originates from a human donor who had recovered from COVID-19. The sample was CD4+ T cells from blood, cultured in vitro. CDR3 loop: CASSLFAQQNTGELFF. The CDR3 nucleotides read TGCGCCAGCAGCTTGTTTGCGCAGCAGAACACCGGGGAGCTGTTTTTT. Filled out from reference TRBV5-1 and TRBJ2-2, the complete variable domain reads KAGVTQTPRYLIKTRGQQVTLSCSPISGHRSVSWYQQTPGQGLQFLFEYFSETQRNKGNFPGRFSGRQFSNSRSEMNVSTLELGDSALYLCASSLFAQQNTGELFFGEGSRLTVL.